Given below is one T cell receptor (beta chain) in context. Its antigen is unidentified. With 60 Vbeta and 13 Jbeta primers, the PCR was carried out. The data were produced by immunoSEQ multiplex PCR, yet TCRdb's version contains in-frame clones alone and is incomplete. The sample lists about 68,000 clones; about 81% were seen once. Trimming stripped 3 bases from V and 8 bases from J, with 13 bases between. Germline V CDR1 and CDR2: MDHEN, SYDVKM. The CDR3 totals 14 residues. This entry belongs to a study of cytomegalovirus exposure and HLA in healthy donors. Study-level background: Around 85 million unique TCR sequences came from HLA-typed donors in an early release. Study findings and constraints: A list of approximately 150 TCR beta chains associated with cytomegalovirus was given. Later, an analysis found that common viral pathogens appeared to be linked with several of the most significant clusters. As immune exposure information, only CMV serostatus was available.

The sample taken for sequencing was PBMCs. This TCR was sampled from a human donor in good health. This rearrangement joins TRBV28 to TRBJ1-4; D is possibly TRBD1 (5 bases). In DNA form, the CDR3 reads TGTGCCAGCAGTTTGGGCATGGGGGGAGAAAAACTGTTTTTT. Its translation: CASSLGMGGEKLFF.